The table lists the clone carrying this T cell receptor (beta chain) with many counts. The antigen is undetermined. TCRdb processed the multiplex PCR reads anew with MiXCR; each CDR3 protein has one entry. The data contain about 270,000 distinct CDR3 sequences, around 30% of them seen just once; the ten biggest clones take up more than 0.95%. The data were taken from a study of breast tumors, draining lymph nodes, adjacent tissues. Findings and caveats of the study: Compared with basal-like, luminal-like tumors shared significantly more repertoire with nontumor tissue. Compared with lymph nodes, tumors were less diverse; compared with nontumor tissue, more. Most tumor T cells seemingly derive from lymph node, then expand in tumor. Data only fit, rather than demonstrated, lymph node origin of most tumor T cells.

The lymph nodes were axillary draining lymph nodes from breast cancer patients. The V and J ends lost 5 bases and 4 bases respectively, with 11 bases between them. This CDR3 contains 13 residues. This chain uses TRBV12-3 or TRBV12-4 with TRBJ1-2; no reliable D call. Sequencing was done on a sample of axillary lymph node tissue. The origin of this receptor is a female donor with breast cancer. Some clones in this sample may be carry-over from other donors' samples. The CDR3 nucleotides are TGTGCCAGCAGTCCGAGTGGACTCTATGGCTACACCTTC. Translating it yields CASSPSGLYGYTF.